The clone carrying this TCR beta chain came up a few times. What it binds is unknown. These data come from a study of cytomegalovirus exposure and HLA in healthy donors. Study details: About 85 million unique TCR sequences came from HLA-typed donors in an early release.

In the PCR, 60 Vbeta and 13 Jbeta primers were used. Data came from immunoSEQ multiplex PCR; TCRdb stores just in-frame clones and leaves some out. The sample consists of about 130,000 clones, 70% to 80% of them appearing once. The CDR3 sequence is 17 residues long. Germline values: CDR1 SGHRS, CDR2 YFSETQ. Deletions cut 2 bases from V and 0 bases from J, with 14 bases between. Study-level points and caveats: Using a false discovery rate of 0.05, a later analysis showed that about 16,000 TCR beta sequences were associated with HLA alleles. TCR beta V segments were, for the most part, productive about 90% or about 30% of the time in an earlier analysis. Near-uniform donor sequencing depth was presumed by presence/absence analyses.

This sequence was found in a man aged 45-60 years in good health and CMV-seronegative. This chain joins TRBV5-1 and TRBJ1-4; no clear D. The sequenced sample was PBMCs. The CDR3 here is CASSLNGPTATNEKLFF. As DNA, the CDR3 is TGCGCCAGCAGCTTAAATGGTCCTACTGCAACTAATGAAAAACTGTTTTTT.